These 23 T cell receptor beta chains were sequenced from one sample in a study of liver allograft versus peripheral blood T cells. In the study overall: Hepatic allograft T cell receptor repertoires were evaluated relative to those present in recipients' peripheral blood.

TCRdb reprocessed the reads with MiXCR, giving one entry per CDR3 protein. The sample contains 9,000 or so distinct CDR3 sequences, about 25% of which appear only once. These receptors were collected from a human patient who had a liver transplant. Among the T cells, some may be from the graft donor.

The J gene is TRBJ2-1, the V gene TRBV6-6; D is unclear. Germline CDR1 MNHNY, CDR2 SVGAGI (reference sequence). The V end lost 2 bases, the J end lost 4 bases, and 6 bases lay between the germline ends. There are 13 residues in the CDR3. The CDR3 nucleotides read TGTGCCAGCAGTTACACTCGTTACAATGAGCAGTTCTTC. Translation: CASSYTRYNEQFF.

This clonotype appeared a few times. The chain uses TRBV3-1 and TRBJ1-4; 10 nucleotides match TRBD1. The CDR3 is 16 residues long. V was pared by 2 bases and J by 9 bases, with 9 bases of the junction left unmatched. Germline CDR1 reads LGHDT; CDR2 reads YNNKEL (reference sequence). The CDR3 is CASSQQMGQGSKKLFF. In DNA, the CDR3 is TGTGCCAGCAGCCAACAAATGGGACAGGGGTCGAAAAAACTGTTTTTT.

In this sample, this clonotype turned up many times. The rearrangement links TRBV28 to TRBJ1-2; D remains ambiguous. This CDR3 has 12 amino acids. V shed 4 bases and J shed 4 bases, with 7 bases lying between them. Germline values: CDR1 MDHEN, CDR2 SYDVKM. The chain's CDR3 is CASSSRVYGYTF. The CDR3 DNA is TGTGCCAGCAGTTCAAGGGTCTATGGCTACACCTTC.

This chain joins TRBV11-3 and TRBJ1-1, with TRBD1 as a possible D gene (5 bases). The germline V and J ends were trimmed by 1 base and 8 bases, with 11 bases remaining between them. In germline, CDR1 is SGHNT, CDR2 YENEEA. The CDR3 spans 13 residues. The CDR3 loop is CASSLAGGGEAFF. The CDR3 DNA sequence: TGTGCCAGCAGCTTAGCTGGTGGGGGAGAAGCTTTCTTT.

This clonotype has just a few counts. V and J are TRBV20-1 and TRBJ2-7; the D call may be TRBD1 or TRBD2 (6 bases each). Trimming removed 6 bases at V and 0 bases at J, with 12 bases between. Germline V gives CDR1 DFQATT, CDR2 SNEGSKA (reference sequence). The CDR3 has 13 amino acids. Here the CDR3 reads CSANPGASYEQYF. The CDR3 DNA reads TGCAGTGCCAATCCGGGGGCCTCCTACGAGCAGTACTTC.

This clonotype was recorded at least ten times. The gene calls are TRBV19 and TRBJ1-1, with D unresolved. Trimming took 5 bases from V and 0 from J, leaving 10 bases between them. This CDR3 has 14 residues. Germline loops: CDR1 LNHDA, CDR2 SQIVND (reference sequence). CDR3 amino acids: CASSWQLMNTEAFF. CDR3 sequence (DNA): TGTGCCAGTAGTTGGCAGCTCATGAACACTGAAGCTTTCTTT.

The chain recombines TRBV6-5 with TRBJ2-2; no clear D. Trimming cost V 0 bases and J 1 base, with 9 bases left between them. Per germline, CDR1 MNHEY and CDR2 SVGAGI. The CDR3 extends over 16 amino acids. CDR3 sequence (DNA): TGTGCCAGCAGTTACTCGAGAAAGGGGAACACCGGGGAGCTGTTTTTT. This translates into CASSYSRKGNTGELFF.

This clonotype was seen only a few times. The chain links TRBV25-1 to TRBJ2-1, with D maybe TRBD2 (6 bases). The length of the CDR3 is 15 residues. Germline-derived CDR1 and CDR2 are MGHDK and SYGVNS. V was pared by 1 base and J by 4 bases, with 11 bases between. CDR3: CASSEFGGTYNEQFF. CDR3 DNA: TGTGCCAGCAGTGAATTTGGGGGGACTTACAATGAGCAGTTCTTC.

By sample share, this clonotype is medium-sized (0.01 to 0.1%). The chain couples TRBV6-1 to TRBJ2-2, with 7 bases lining up with TRBD2. Unmatched junction bases numbered 12, after V lost 3 bases and J lost 8 bases. This CDR3 is 16 amino acids long. Germline V gene data show CDR1 as MNHNS and CDR2 as SASEGT. The CDR3 region is CASSEVVGRGSGELFF. In DNA, the CDR3 is TGTGCCAGCAGTGAGGTCGTAGGGAGGGGATCGGGGGAGCTGTTTTTT.

This clonotype ranks as medium-sized (0.01 to 0.1%). This chain uses TRBV28 with TRBJ1-2; D not resolved. The V and J ends lost 4 bases and 4 bases respectively, with 10 bases between them. There are 13 residues in the CDR3. From germline, CDR1 is MDHEN and CDR2 SYDVKM. CDR3 nucleotides: TGTGCCAGCAGTTCATTCGGGGTCTATGGCTACACCTTC. Translating it yields CASSSFGVYGYTF.

J is TRBJ1-1 and V is TRBV20-1, with D tentatively TRBD1 (6 bases). The CDR3 loop spans 12 amino acids. Germline CDR1 and CDR2: DFQATT and SNEGSKA (reference sequence). V lost 2 bases and J 11 bases, leaving 15 bases between the germline ends. CDR3 sequence (DNA): TGCAGTGCTAGAATGGGGACACTGAAGGCTTTCTTT. Protein: CSARMGTLKAFF.

Ten or more counts support this clonotype. This sequence joins TRBV6-1 and TRBJ2-7; 7 bases match TRBD1. The CDR3 has 14 residues. Unmatched junction bases numbered 8, after V lost 4 bases and J lost 5 bases. The germline V gene encodes CDR1 MNHNS and CDR2 SASEGT. CDR3 residues: CASSVGGQWDEQYF. The CDR3, as DNA: TGTGCCAGCAGTGTAGGGGGACAGTGGGACGAGCAGTACTTC.

By share of the sample, this clonotype is medium-sized. This sequence joins TRBV6-6 and TRBJ2-7, with 8 bases lining up with TRBD1. CDR1 and CDR2 (germline): MNHNY, SVGAGI (reference sequence). This CDR3 has 13 residues. With 10 bases clipped from V and 2 bases from J, the junction kept 7 bases outside the gene matches. In DNA form, the CDR3 reads TGTGCCACAGACAGGGGACCCACCTACGAGCAGTACTTC. It yields the protein CATDRGPTYEQYF.

By share of the sample, this clonotype is medium-sized (0.01 to 0.1%). The CDR3 DNA reads as TGTGCCAGCTCTCTCTTCCGGGACGGCAATCAGCCCCAGCATTTT. The encoded protein is CASSLFRDGNQPQHF. The rearrangement links TRBV18 to TRBJ1-5, with D possibly matching TRBD1 (5 bases). The germline gives CDR1 KGHSH, CDR2 LQKENI. This CDR3 has 15 amino acids. V was shortened by 6 bases and J by 2 bases, with 14 bases between the two germline ends.

The chain carries TRBV11-2 and TRBJ2-1; D might be TRBD2 (5 bases). Germline V gene data show CDR1 as SGHAT and CDR2 as FQNNGV. The CDR3 is 14 residues long. Trimming removed 6 bases at V and 8 bases at J, with 17 bases between. DNA for the CDR3: TGTGCCAGCAGAGAAAGGACTCCGGGGTATGAGCAGTTCTTC. Its translation is CASRERTPGYEQFF.

The gene calls are TRBV20-1 and TRBJ2-7; 12 nucleotides match TRBD1. V lost 6 bases to trimming and J lost 6 bases; unmatched junction nucleotides: 12. This CDR3 has 15 amino acids. CDR1 and CDR2 from the germline V gene are DFQATT and SNEGSKA (reference sequence). This CDR3 reads CSAPPGQGARGEQYF. In DNA, the CDR3 is TGCAGTGCGCCCCCGGGACAGGGGGCGCGGGGCGAGCAGTACTTC.

By share of the sample, this clonotype is medium-sized. J is TRBJ1-2 and V is TRBV28; D may be TRBD1 (6 bases). Germline V gene sequence: CDR1 MDHEN, CDR2 SYDVKM. This CDR3 has 14 residues. V was cut by 6 bases and J by 5 bases, with 16 bases left in between. For the CDR3, the DNA is TGTGCCAGCAGAAAACCAGGGACACCTTATGGCTACACCTTC. Its translation is CASRKPGTPYGYTF.

The chain combines TRBV28 with TRBJ2-7, with 12 bases fitting TRBD2. The CDR3 length is 13 residues. Germline trimming cut 8 bases from V and 6 bases from J; bases unmatched to any gene: 5. Germline loops: CDR1 MDHEN, CDR2 SYDVKM. The CDR3 protein is CASYTSGRLEQYF. In DNA, the CDR3 is TGTGCCAGCTATACTAGCGGGAGGCTCGAGCAGTACTTC.

This clonotype is judged medium-sized (0.01 to 0.1%). The J gene is TRBJ2-3, the V gene TRBV10-3, with 7 bases matching TRBD1. The V segment lost 3 bases and the J segment 2 bases; nucleotides outside the gene matches: 14. The CDR3 is 18 amino acids. Germline V gene sequence: CDR1 ENHRY, CDR2 SYGVKD. CDR3 region: CAISESRGQETYTDTQYF. DNA of the CDR3: TGTGCCATCAGTGAATCGAGAGGACAGGAGACATACACAGATACGCAGTATTTT.

This clonotype was found many times. The V and J genes are TRBV18 and TRBJ1-1; a possible D gene is TRBD1 (5 bases). The V end was cut by 0 bases, the J end by 1 base, with 9 bases between. The germline V gene has CDR1 KGHSH and CDR2 LQKENI. The length of the CDR3 is 15 residues. The CDR3 sequence: CASSPPGTGNTEAFF. The CDR3 region has the DNA TGTGCCAGCTCACCACCCGGGACGGGGAACACTGAAGCTTTCTTT.

The chain combines TRBV6-1 with TRBJ1-2; the D gene is possibly TRBD1 (6 bases). V lost 1 base, J lost 5 bases, and 11 bases lay in between. The CDR3 length is 14 residues. Germline V gives CDR1 MNHNS, CDR2 SASEGT. The CDR3 region is CASSEVGGEYGYTF. The CDR3 bases are TGTGCCAGCAGTGAAGTAGGGGGGGAATATGGCTACACCTTC.

This clonotype is labeled medium-sized. V is TRBV28 and J is TRBJ1-2; D perhaps matches TRBD1 (5 bases). From germline, CDR1 is MDHEN and CDR2 SYDVKM. The ends were cut back, 4 bases at V and 2 bases at J, with 17 bases in the middle. The CDR3 sequence is 16 residues long. The CDR3 DNA reads as TGTGCCAGCAGTTCCCCGGGTGGACGGGGCAACTATGGCTACACCTTC. Protein product: CASSSPGGRGNYGYTF.

This clonotype was seen repeatedly, ten times or more. The V call is TRBV19, the J call TRBJ2-1; perhaps TRBD1 as D (7 bases). This CDR3 has 15 residues. Trimming removed 9 bases at V and 2 bases at J, with 17 bases between. The germline CDR1 and CDR2 sequences are LNHDA and SQIVND (reference sequence). CDR3 coding DNA: TGTGCCAGCGGAGGGGGCAGGGGACCCTACAATGAGCAGTTCTTC. This gives the protein CASGGGRGPYNEQFF.